This T cell receptor (beta chain) was identified during a study of blood T cells in healthy people across ages. Every sample had a minimum of 6 million PBMCs isolated. CDR1 is SGHKS and CDR2 is YYEKEE in the germline V gene (reference sequence). This CDR3 has 17 residues. Trimming cost V 0 bases and J 6 bases, with 20 bases left between them. It was with a sample-barcoded 5' primer and a J-beta primer mix that a second PCR of roughly 6 to 12 cycles was run. TCRdb used MiXCR to reprocess the 5' RACE reads, holding one entry per CDR3 protein. The sample comprises 850,000 to 1,000,000 distinct CDR3 sequences, roughly 43% of which are singletons, and 13% rests with the top ten.

Sequenced sample: blood. This TCR was sampled from a man in his thirties or forties in good health. The gene calls are TRBV5-5 and TRBJ2-3; the D gene could be TRBD1 or TRBD2 (7 bases each). Here the CDR3 DNA reads TGTGCCAGCAGCTTGGCCTCCTCGACAGGGAGGGTGGATACGCAGTATTTT. This sequence encodes CASSLASSTGRVDTQYF.